This T cell receptor (beta chain) derives from a study of PD-L1 blockade in urothelial cancer. Study-wide background: Most patients, about 85% of the roughly 30, were males with bladder-origin cancer. Of prior chemotherapy regimens, patients had received between 0 and 3. Study outcomes and limitations: Tumor-associated TCR clones expanded more in blood at 3 weeks in patients with durable benefit.

Turning to this clone: The antigen remains unidentified.

The time point is: pretreatment peripheral blood. Patients suffered from locally advanced or metastatic urothelial carcinoma. Profiling relied on immunoSEQ multiplex PCR, and the TCRdb table lists in-frame clones only, not all of them. The table shows tens of thousands of clones, with about 85% occurring only once. The length of the CDR3 is 15 residues. Germline CDR1 reads KGHSH; CDR2 reads LQKENI. V was shortened by 3 bases and J by 9 bases, with 18 bases between the two germline ends. This specimen consisted of PBMCs, obtained around atezolizumab (anti-PD-L1) treatment. This clonotype originated in a man between 60 and 75 years old with urothelial cancer. The chain joins TRBV18 to TRBJ1-3; D remains unclear. This CDR3 reads CASSPLGSGFSTIYF. CDR3 in DNA: TGTGCCAGCTCACCTCTGGGCAGTGGATTTAGCACCATATATTTT.